The present T cell receptor beta chain was sequenced within a study of T-cell reconstitution after alpha-beta-depleted transplantation in children. Study results and limitations: Two months or so post-transplant, alpha-beta T cells reportedly derived from several hundred expanded graft clones. One year post-transplant, T-cell counts and diversity were largely derived from T cells produced anew.

This clonotype has only a few counts. Its specificity is not known. V lost 5 bases to trimming and J lost 1 base, with 10 bases between them. The CDR3 runs to 13 residues. Germline CDR1 is DFQATT and CDR2 is SNEGSKA (reference sequence). Construction of the TCRbeta library involved unique molecular identifiers. TCRdb itself ran the PCR reads through MiXCR, one entry per CDR3 protein. Of more than 200,000 distinct CDR3 sequences detected, around 8.4% appear once; the ten largest clones hold roughly 36%. This material consisted of PBMCs, mostly from graft donor cells, taken 360 days after TCRalphabeta/CD19-depleted stem cell transplant. V and J are TRBV20-1 and TRBJ2-3; TRBD1 might be the D (6 bases). The receptor was derived from a male patient between 2 and 10 years old who had a stem cell transplant for acute myeloid leukemia, so the T cells may come from the graft donor. The CDR3 sequence: CSARRQGTDTQYF. CDR3 DNA sequence: TGCAGTGCTCGCCGACAGGGCACAGATACGCAGTATTTT.